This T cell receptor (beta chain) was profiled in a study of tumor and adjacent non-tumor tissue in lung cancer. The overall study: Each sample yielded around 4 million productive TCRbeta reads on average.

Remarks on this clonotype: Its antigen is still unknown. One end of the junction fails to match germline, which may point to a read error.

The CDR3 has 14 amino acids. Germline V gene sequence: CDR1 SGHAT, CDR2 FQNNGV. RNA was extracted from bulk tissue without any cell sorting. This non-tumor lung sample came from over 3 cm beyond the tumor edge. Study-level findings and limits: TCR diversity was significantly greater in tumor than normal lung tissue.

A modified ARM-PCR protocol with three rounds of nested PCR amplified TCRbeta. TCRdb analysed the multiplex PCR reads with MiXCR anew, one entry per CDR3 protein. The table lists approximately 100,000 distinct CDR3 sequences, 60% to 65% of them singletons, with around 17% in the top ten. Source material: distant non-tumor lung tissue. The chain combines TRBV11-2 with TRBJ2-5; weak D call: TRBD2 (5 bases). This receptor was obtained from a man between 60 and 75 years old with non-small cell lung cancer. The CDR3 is CASSSDGLWETRYF. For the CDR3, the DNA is TGTGCCAGCAGCTCCGACGGTCTTTGGGAGACCCGGTACTTC.